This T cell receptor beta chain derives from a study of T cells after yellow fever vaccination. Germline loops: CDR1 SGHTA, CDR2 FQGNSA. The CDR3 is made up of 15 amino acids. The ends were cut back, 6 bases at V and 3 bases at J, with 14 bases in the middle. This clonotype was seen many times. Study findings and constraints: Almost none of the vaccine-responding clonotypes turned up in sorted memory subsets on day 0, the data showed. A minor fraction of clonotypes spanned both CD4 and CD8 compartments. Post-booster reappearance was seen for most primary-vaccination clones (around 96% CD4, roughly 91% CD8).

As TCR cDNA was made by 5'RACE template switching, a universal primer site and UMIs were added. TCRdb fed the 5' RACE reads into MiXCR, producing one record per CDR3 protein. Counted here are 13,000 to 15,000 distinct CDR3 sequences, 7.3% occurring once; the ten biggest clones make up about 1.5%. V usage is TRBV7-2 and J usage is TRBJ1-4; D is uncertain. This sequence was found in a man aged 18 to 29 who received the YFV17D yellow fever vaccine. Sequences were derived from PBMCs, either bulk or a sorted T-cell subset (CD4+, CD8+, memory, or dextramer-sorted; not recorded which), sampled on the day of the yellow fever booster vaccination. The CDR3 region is CASRYTGSSNEKLFF. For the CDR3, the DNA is TGTGCCAGCAGATACACCGGGTCCTCTAATGAAAAACTGTTTTTT.